One sample yielded the 4 T cell receptor beta chains listed below, sequenced in a study of blood T cell repertoires in COVID-19. Libraries were prepared by immunoSEQ multiplex PCR; TCRdb keeps only in-frame clonotypes and omits some of them. The sample includes 200,000 to 300,000 clones, about 84% of them seen just once. The sample consisted of peripheral blood. These receptors were taken from a woman at least 80 years old with acute or convalescent COVID-19.

The chain joins TRBV6-5 to TRBJ2-1, with TRBD2 matching 8 bases. V lost 2 bases and J lost 9; bases outside the gene matches: 6. The germline gives CDR1 MNHEY, CDR2 SVGAGI. There are 14 residues in the CDR3. CDR3: CASSYLSGVGEQFF. The CDR3 coding sequence is TGTGCCAGCAGTTACCTTAGCGGGGTGGGTGAGCAGTTCTTC.

This chain uses TRBV6-4 with TRBJ1-5; a weak D match, TRBD1 (6 bases). The germline V gene has CDR1 MRHNA and CDR2 SNTAGT. With 5 bases removed from V and 7 bases from J, the gap between germline ends came to 12 bases. The CDR3 consists of 13 residues. The CDR3 reads CASSTQGGQPQHF. CDR3 coding DNA: TGTGCCAGCAGTACACAGGGCGGCCAGCCCCAGCATTTT.

V is TRBV19 and J is TRBJ1-1; D might be TRBD1 (5 bases). This CDR3 contains 13 residues. Germline CDR1 reads LNHDA; CDR2 reads SQIVND (reference sequence). With 6 bases removed from V and 5 bases from J, the gap between germline ends came to 13 bases. The CDR3 sequence is CASSTQGRTEAFF. The CDR3 DNA follows: TGTGCCAGTAGCACTCAGGGAAGGACTGAAGCTTTCTTT.

The V gene is TRBV28, the J gene TRBJ1-3, with 9 nucleotides matching TRBD1. V lost 6 bases, J lost 4 bases, and 10 bases stayed unmatched. There are 16 residues in the CDR3. The V gene's germline CDR1 is MDHEN and CDR2 SYDVKM. The chain's CDR3 is CASRGQGWTKGNTIYF. Written as DNA, the CDR3 is TGTGCCAGCAGAGGACAGGGGTGGACGAAAGGAAACACCATATATTTT.